This T cell receptor (beta chain) was recorded in a study of identifying expanded T cells in peripheral blood. During the collection period, no donor immune events like infections were recorded. This CDR3 spans 18 amino acids. Losses at the gene ends were 5 bases for V and 0 bases for J; bases not matched to a gene: 8. CDR1 is SEHNR, CDR2 FQNEAQ, per germline (reference sequence). Repertoires were generated with immunoSEQ multiplex PCR, while TCRdb's copy carries only in-frame clones and drops some. The profile shows approximately 50,000 clones, around 82% of them singletons. Of note for this clone: Its antigen is not identified.

Whole-study results and caveats: Variance in clone template counts between approximately 2-week samples significantly increased with total template count across all healthy donors. About 1.2 clones differed between technical replicates, versus around 15 and 19 over time.

The rearrangement links TRBV7-9 to TRBJ2-1; 12 bases agree with TRBD2. This receptor was identified in a person aged 18-70 years in good health. The specimen was blood. CDR3 sequence: CASSNGLAGTRSYNEQFF. The DNA for the CDR3 is TGTGCCAGCAGCAACGGACTAGCGGGAACCCGCTCCTACAATGAGCAGTTCTTC.